This TCR beta chain was sequenced for a study of blood T cells in healthy people across ages. Study conclusions and caveats: Age advanced and TCR beta diversity per million T cells fell, roughly linearly. Changes in expanded clonotypes were possibly confounded, as the CMV status of donors was unknown. Both naive CD4+ cell counts and diversity were greater in long-lived donors than in aged donors.

Points on this clonotype: No antigen is known for it.

Germline-derived CDR1 and CDR2 are LGHNA and YNFKEQ. The CDR3 length is 15 residues. V trimming: 5 bases; J trimming: 6 bases; junction bases outside the gene matches: 9. It was with a sample-barcoded 5' primer and a J-beta primer mix that a second PCR of roughly 7 to 12 cycles was run. In TCRdb, the 5' RACE reads were re-called with MiXCR into one record per CDR3 protein. The profile shows about 640,000 distinct CDR3 sequences, under 30% of them singletons. The chain links TRBV4-2 to TRBJ1-5; 8 bases are a match to TRBD1. The sequenced sample was blood. The clonotype originates from a woman older than 75 in good health. The CDR3 here is CASSSHRGGGQPQHF. As DNA, the CDR3 is TGTGCCAGCAGCTCCCACAGGGGGGGGGGTCAGCCCCAGCATTTT.